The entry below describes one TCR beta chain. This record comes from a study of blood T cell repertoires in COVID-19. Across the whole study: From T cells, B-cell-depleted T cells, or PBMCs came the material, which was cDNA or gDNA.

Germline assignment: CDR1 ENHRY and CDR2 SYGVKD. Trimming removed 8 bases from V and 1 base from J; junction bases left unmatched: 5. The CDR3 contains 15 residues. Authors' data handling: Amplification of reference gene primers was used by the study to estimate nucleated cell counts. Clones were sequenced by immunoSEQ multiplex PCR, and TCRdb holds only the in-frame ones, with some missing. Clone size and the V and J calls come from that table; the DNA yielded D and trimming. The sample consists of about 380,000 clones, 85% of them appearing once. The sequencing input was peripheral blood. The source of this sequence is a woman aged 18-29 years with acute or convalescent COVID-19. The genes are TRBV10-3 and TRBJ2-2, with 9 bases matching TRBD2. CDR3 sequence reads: CAIRQTSGNTGELFF. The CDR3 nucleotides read TGTGCCATCCGCCAGACTAGCGGGAACACCGGGGAGCTGTTTTTT.